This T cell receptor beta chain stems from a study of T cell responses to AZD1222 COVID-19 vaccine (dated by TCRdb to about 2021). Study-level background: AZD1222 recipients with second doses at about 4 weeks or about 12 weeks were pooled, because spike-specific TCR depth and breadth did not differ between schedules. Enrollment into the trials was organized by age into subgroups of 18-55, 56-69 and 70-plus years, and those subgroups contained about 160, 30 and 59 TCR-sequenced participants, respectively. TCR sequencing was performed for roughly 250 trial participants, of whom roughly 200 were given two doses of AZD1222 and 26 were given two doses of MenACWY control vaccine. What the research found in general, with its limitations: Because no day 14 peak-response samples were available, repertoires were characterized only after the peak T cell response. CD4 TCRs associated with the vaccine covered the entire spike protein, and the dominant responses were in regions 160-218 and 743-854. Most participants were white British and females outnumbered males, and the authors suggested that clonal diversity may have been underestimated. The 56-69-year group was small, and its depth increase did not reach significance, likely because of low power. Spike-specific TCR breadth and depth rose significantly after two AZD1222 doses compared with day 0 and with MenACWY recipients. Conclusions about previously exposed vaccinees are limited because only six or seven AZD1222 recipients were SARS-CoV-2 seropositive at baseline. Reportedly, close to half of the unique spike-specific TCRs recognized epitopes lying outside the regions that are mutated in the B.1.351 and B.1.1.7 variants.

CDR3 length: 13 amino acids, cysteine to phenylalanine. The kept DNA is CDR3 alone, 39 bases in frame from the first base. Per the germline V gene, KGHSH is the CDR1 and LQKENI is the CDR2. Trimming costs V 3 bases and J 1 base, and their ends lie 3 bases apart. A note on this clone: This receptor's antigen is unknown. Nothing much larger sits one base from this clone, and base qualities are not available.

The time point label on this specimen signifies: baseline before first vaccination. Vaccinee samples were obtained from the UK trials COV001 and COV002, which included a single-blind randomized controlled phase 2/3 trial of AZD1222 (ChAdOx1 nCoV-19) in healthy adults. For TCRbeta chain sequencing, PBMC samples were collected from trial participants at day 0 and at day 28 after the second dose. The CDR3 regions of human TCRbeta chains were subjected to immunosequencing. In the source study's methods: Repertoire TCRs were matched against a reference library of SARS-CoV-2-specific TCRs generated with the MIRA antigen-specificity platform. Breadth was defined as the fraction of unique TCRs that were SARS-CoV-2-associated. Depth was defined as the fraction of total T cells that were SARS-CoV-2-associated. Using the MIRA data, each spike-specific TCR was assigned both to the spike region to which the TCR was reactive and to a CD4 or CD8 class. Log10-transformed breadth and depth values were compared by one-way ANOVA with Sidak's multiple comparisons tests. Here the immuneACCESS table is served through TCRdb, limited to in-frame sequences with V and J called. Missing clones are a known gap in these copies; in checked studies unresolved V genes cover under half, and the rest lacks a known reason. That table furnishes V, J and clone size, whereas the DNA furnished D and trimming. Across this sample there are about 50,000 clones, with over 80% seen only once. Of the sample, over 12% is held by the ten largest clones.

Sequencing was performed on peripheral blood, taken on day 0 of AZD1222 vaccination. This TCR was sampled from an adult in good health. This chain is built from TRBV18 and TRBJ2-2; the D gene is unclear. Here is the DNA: TGTGCCAGCTCACCGCAGAACACCGGGGAGCTGTTTTTT. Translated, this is CASSPQNTGELFF.